This T cell receptor beta chain was identified in a study of blood T cell repertoires in COVID-19. V shed 4 bases and J shed 0 bases, with 13 bases lying between them. The CDR3 loop spans 16 amino acids. CDR1 MGHRA and CDR2 YSYEKL come from the germline V gene. Only in-frame clones appear in the TCRdb table, and some are missing; sequencing was by immunoSEQ multiplex PCR. The sample consists of over 250,000 clones, about 90% of them appearing once. J is TRBJ1-3 and V is TRBV4-1; tentative D call: TRBD1 (5 bases). Sequencing input: PBMCs or T cells enriched from blood (not recorded which). This clonotype was obtained from a woman aged 55-69 years who had recovered from COVID-19. Here the CDR3 reads CASSPHGDYSGNTIYF. CDR3 DNA: TGCGCCAGCAGCCCGCATGGGGACTACTCTGGAAACACCATATATTTT.